What follows describes a single T cell receptor (beta chain). This clone was observed a handful of times. Its antigen is not yet known. No qualities accompany the bases; no much larger clone lies one base away. This record belongs to a study of cytomegalovirus exposure and HLA in healthy donors (dated by TCRdb to 2015 to 2018). Regarding the complete study: In an earlier analysis of 450 to 750 of the donors, approximately 300 Gb of sequence data and 100 million or so unique TCR beta sequences from 180 million or so T cells were reported. About 320 gigabases of sequencing data and 78 million or so unique TCR sequences were included in an early release covering 550 to 650 HLA-typed donors. The genetic ancestry cluster associated with self-reported Caucasian donors included about 81% of the 300 to 400 genotyped donors. The aim of the study was to test whether cataloging public T cell receptors could identify signatures of past pathogen exposure. The T cell repertoires of around 730 subjects were profiled by immunosequencing and related to cytomegalovirus serostatus. Besides the first cohort of hundreds of subjects, a separate validation cohort made up of some 110 different subjects was used. High-throughput TCR immunosequencing, statistical association of individual TCRs with disease status, and machine learning were combined to predict cytomegalovirus infection status. In a later analysis, previously published TCR beta repertoires from several hundred donors were re-analyzed and high-resolution HLA genotyping was added so that TCR occurrence patterns could be studied. Rather than using new phenotypic data, the later analysis identified candidate immune exposures from TCR beta sequences and from how often those sequences occurred across donors. An earlier analysis of around 640 of the donors used high-throughput TCR beta sequencing to judge whether each TCR beta V gene segment behaved as functional or pseudogenic. Alongside the repertoire data, information on donor age, sex, ethnicity and CMV serostatus was compiled. In a later genetic analysis, genome-wide SNP genotypes for about 65% of the roughly 670 donors were used, and that subset was treated as a discovery cohort. Every discovery cohort repertoire had been produced on one sequencing platform. Class I and class II HLA loci were covered by the typing at four-digit resolution. Typing coverage differed by locus: A, B, C, DRB1 and DQB1 were typed in roughly 629-640 donors, DQA1 in 500 to 550, DPA1 in some 570, and DPB1 in approximately 450. Roughly 5 DR-DQ haplotypes were handled as single units for association and clustering, since linkage in the cohort was strong. Across around 400 genotyped donors of the cohort, an average of about 240,000 unique TCR beta nucleotide sequences per donor were sequenced, and 15% to 20% of those sequences were non-productive. General conclusions and limits of the study: Immune exposure information for the cohort was limited to CMV serostatus. Most CMV-associated TCR beta chains appeared to be HLA-restricted in a later analysis, and the HLA associations seemed to be driven largely by CMV exposure. Specific HLA alleles were associated with about 17,000 TCR beta sequences at a false discovery rate of 0.05 in a later analysis. Several of the top co-occurrence clusters appeared to be linked to parvovirus B19, influenza, CMV and Epstein-Barr virus, according to a later analysis. Because the 87-base-pair reads could not distinguish some IMGT-functional V segments, including TRBV6-2 and TRBV6-3, those segments were excluded. Linkage disequilibrium might explain the correlated functional status among segregating V segments, but an unknown experimental factor could not be ruled out. The classifier was reported to diagnose cytomegalovirus status with high specificity and sensitivity in both the original cohort and the validation cohort. The study listed approximately 160 TCR beta chains as associated with cytomegalovirus. A further reported finding was that TCR beta sequences accurately predicted the HLA-A and HLA-B alleles for most subjects in the first cohort. The earlier analysis of approximately 590 of the donors excluded about 16 rarely observed V segments, including chromosome 9 orphons, because counts were too low. An association between a missense DCLRE1C variant and V-gene and J-gene trimming of TCR beta chains was found in a later genetic analysis and replicated in an independent cohort. Three of the identified cytomegalovirus-associated TCR beta chains were confirmed in vitro to be specific for cytomegalovirus antigens. Compared with the roughly 710-donor mean, donors in an Asian-associated ancestry cluster had fewer N-insertions in productive TCRs, according to a later genetic analysis. Most TCR sequences were observed very rarely across donors, whereas some public TCRs were present in many individuals. A cluster of highly shared sequence variants was judged likely to be a technical artifact of the sequencing pipeline. According to the authors, the approach could potentially be generalized to other disease states and immunological phenotypes. When HLA alleles, especially DR and DQ, strongly co-occurred, TCR associations were difficult to assign to individual alleles. Presence/absence analyses assumed roughly uniform sequencing depth across donors, an assumption that may not hold. In a later analysis, TCR association rates were found to vary across HLA loci, with the most associated TCRs seen for DRB1 alleles and the fewest for HLA-C alleles. A later analysis found that HLA-associated TCR beta chains were more clonally expanded and had lower generation probabilities than equally common non-associated chains. The cohort was sequenced for TCR beta chains only, and without alpha or paired-chain data the features that could be detected were limited. An earlier analysis of roughly 570 of the donors showed that most TCR beta V segments appeared in productive rearrangements either about 90% or about 30% of the time, which broadly matched IMGT annotations. Because HLA typing was unavailable for some donors at each locus, only the typed subset was used in association tests.

The cohort consisted of hundreds of healthy bone marrow donors. At the time of sampling, every cohort member was nominally healthy, though immune exposures that went unrecorded were likely present. The donor tested CMV seronegative and was one of the 352 seronegative cohort members. A peripheral blood sample was collected from each donor, and TCR beta sequencing was performed on peripheral blood mononuclear cells. The Qiagen DNeasy Blood Extraction Kit was used to extract genomic DNA from the blood cell samples. Library construction relied on the immunoSEQ multiplex PCR assay. For the multiplex PCR, a mixture combining 60 forward primers for TCR Vbeta segments and 13 reverse primers for TCR Jbeta segments was used. Amplification of the CDR3 region of rearranged TCR beta genes was performed with a multiplex PCR assay on genomic DNA. Amplified TCR beta libraries were sequenced as 87-base-pair reads on the Illumina HiSeq System. As for the original processing: A later analysis tallied around 87 million unique TCR beta chains across the 666 repertoires, and around 12 million of those chains were shared by two or more donors. A nearest-neighbor algorithm error-corrected the raw reads and collapsed the reads into unique sequences, merging closely related sequences to remove PCR and sequencing errors. V, D and J gene segments were assigned by aligning CDR3 sequences to IMGT reference sequences. For a sequence to be retained, a match of at least six nucleotides to both a V gene segment and a J gene segment was required. A rearrangement was called productive if the CDR3 had no stop codons and remained in frame with V and J, and every other rearrangement was called non-productive. CDR3 was defined according to IMGT convention as the region running from the second conserved V-encoded cysteine to the conserved J-encoded phenylalanine. In an earlier analysis of 587 of the donors, sequences lacking an unambiguous match to a single V gene segment were excluded. In an earlier analysis of around 590 of the donors, a V segment was called functional when productive rearrangements were above 56.7%, and segregating when the standard deviation between donors exceeded 5%. A statistical classification framework was developed to diagnose cytomegalovirus status using the catalog of TCR beta chain sequences. V and J gene assignment, in a later analysis, came from comparing TCR nucleotide sequences with IMGT/GENE-DB human TR gene sequences. A later analysis assigned CDR3 sequences and most-parsimonious VDJ recombination scenarios with the TCRdist pipeline. A later analysis defined each TCR beta chain by its CDR3 amino acid sequence plus V-gene family, and excluded reads lacking a unique V-gene family. In a later analysis, around 600 highly shared, low-generation-probability nucleotide sequences were removed to address suspected cross-contamination and a sequencing artifact. In a later analysis, a clonal expansion index for each public chain was calculated from normalized within-repertoire ranks of inferred template counts. Generation probabilities in a later analysis came from a VDJ recombination model fitted to out-of-frame rearrangements, and those results were checked against IGoR. Hypergeometric tests were used in a later analysis to score TCR-TCR, TCR-HLA and TCR-CMV co-occurrence, with a repertoire-size bias correction applied to the TCR pairs. False discovery rates were estimated in a later analysis by permuting HLA or CMV assignments 20 times. In a later analysis, co-occurring TCRs were grouped with DBSCAN, and TCRdist sequence similarity was added when clustering was performed within HLA-allele-positive subsets. Repertoires with fewer than 30,000 or more than 120,000 public chains, plus five repertoires with anomalous nucleotide sharing, were excluded from co-occurrence clustering. TCRdb limited this immuneACCESS table to in-frame rearrangements with V and J called. A share of clones is missing; checked studies link under half to unresolved V genes, and the rest is unexplained. V, J and clone size were drawn from that table, and D and trimming were deduced from the DNA. Counted in this sample were roughly 99,000 clones; around 73% of them appeared once. In total, the top ten clones hold 7.8% of the sample.

CDR1 MGHDK and CDR2 SYGVNS were looked up in the germline V gene. The V end loses 6 bases and the J end loses 1 base, and a stretch of 15 bases separates them. The CDR3 has 15 amino acids, counting the end cysteine and phenylalanine. The read is trimmed to its CDR3 DNA, 45 bases read in frame from base 1. The chain was built from TRBV25-1 and TRBJ1-1; 5 matching bases give a weak D call of TRBD1. The sequenced sample was PBMCs. The origin of this receptor is a young man in good health and CMV-seronegative. In nucleotide form, the sequence is TGTGCCAGCAGCCCCCTCGGGGGGGAGAACACTGAAGCTTTCTTT. This is translated as CASSPLGGENTEAFF.